Listed here are 2 T cell receptor beta chains from one sample, sequenced in a study of Tregs in tolerant kidney transplant recipients. Clones were read by immunoSEQ multiplex PCR, and TCRdb kept only the in-frame ones, dropping some. This listing includes about 6,300 clones. Recipients received nonmyeloablative bone marrow transplants from related graft donors, with transient mixed chimerism. Material: CD4+ T cells from blood (PBMCs), obtained 6 months after the transplant. All receptors come from a human patient who received a combined kidney and bone marrow transplant. The graft donor may account for some of the T cells.

Worth noting for this clone: The read comes to an end 3 residues before the CDR3 does, leaving the germline J gene to fill in the end. The chain employs TRBV5-1 and TRBJ2-5; D is uncertain. V was clipped by 2 bases and J by 5 bases, with 10 bases between them. The CDR3 is 13 residues long. Germline loops: CDR1 SGHRS, CDR2 YFSETQ. The sequenced CDR3 bases are TGCGCCAGCAGCTTCGGGTCCAAGGAGACC. Translating it yields CASSFGSKET. The full CDR3 is CASSFGSKETQYF.

In regard to this clone: The read ends 3 residues before the CDR3 terminus; that terminus is restored from the germline J gene. V usage is TRBV2 and J usage is TRBJ1-4; 8 positions agree with TRBD1. Trimming cost V 11 bases and J 6 bases; bases outside gene matches: 5. The CDR3 totals 12 residues. Germline CDR1 reads SNHLY; CDR2 reads FYNNEI. CDR3 bases read: TGTGCCTCGACAGGGGACGATGAAAAA. It encodes CASTGDDEK. The CDR3 in full is CASTGDDEKLFF.